What follows is one T cell receptor (beta chain) and its context. Germline lookup yields CDR1 MRHNA and CDR2 SNTAGT. V lost 2 bases to trimming and J lost 7 bases; unmatched junction nucleotides: 7. This CDR3 comprises 16 residues. A multiplex PCR was run with 60 Vbeta primers and 13 Jbeta primers. Assay: immunoSEQ multiplex PCR; the TCRdb copy retains only in-frame clones and omits some. In all, the sample yields 150,000 or so clones. This sample stems from a study of cytomegalovirus exposure and HLA in healthy donors. This receptor was obtained from a middle-aged woman in good health and CMV-seropositive. The material sequenced was PBMCs. J is TRBJ2-1 and V is TRBV6-4, with TRBD2 identical over 11 bases. The CDR3 region has the DNA TGTGCCAGCAGTGACGGTAGCGGGAGGGGTGTGAATGAGCAGTTCTTC. It yields the protein CASSDGSGRGVNEQFF.